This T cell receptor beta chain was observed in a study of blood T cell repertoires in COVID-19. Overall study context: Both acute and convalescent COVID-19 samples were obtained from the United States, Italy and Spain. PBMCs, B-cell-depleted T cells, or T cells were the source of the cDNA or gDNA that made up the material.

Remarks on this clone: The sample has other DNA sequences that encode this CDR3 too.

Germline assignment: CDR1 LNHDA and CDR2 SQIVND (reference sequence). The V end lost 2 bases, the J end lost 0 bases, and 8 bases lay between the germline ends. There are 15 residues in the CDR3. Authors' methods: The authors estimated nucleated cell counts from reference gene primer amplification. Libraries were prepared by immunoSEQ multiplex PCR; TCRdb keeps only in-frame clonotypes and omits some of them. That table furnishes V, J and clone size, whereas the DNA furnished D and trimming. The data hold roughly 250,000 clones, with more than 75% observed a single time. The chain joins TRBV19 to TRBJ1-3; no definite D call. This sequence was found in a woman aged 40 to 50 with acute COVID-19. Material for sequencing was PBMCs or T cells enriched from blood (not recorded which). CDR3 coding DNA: TGTGCCAGTAGTATAAGTGTCAGCTCTGGAAACACCATATATTTT. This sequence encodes CASSISVSSGNTIYF.